This TCR beta chain was captured in a study of tumor and adjacent non-tumor tissue in lung cancer. No cell sorting was done before RNA was extracted from the tissue. The normal lung tissue was taken more than 3 cm from the tumor edge. The ends lost 2 bases at V and 7 bases at J; junction bases unmatched: 3. Looked up from germline, CDR1 is SGHNT and CDR2 is YYREEE (reference sequence). CDR3 size: 15 residues. Three rounds of nested PCR, following a modified ARM-PCR protocol, produced the TCRbeta library. A single record per CDR3 protein comes from TCRdb applying MiXCR to the multiplex PCR reads. This sample has 100,000 or so distinct CDR3 sequences, with more than 80% found just once. This clonotype was detected many times.

The chain recombines TRBV5-4 with TRBJ2-1, with TRBD2 matching 13 bases. The specimen sequenced was distant non-tumor lung tissue. This TCR was recovered from a man in his 60s with small cell lung cancer. The CDR3 sequence: CASSFKTSGRNEQFF. The CDR3 nucleotides are TGTGCCAGCAGCTTCAAGACTAGCGGGAGGAATGAGCAGTTCTTC.